This T cell receptor beta chain came from a study of spatial heterogeneity in lung cancer (dated by TCRdb to between 2018 and 2020). For context, the study as a whole: Beta-chain transcripts were consistently detected in greater numbers than alpha-chain transcripts, which likely reflects a higher abundance of beta-chain transcripts. In the raw uncorrected reads, each unique combination of TCR and UMI appeared more than ten times on average. The study quantitatively compared TCR alpha and beta repertoires across multiple tumor regions, matched nontumor lung and blood in non-small cell lung cancer. The study linked features of the TCR repertoire to counts of nonsynonymous mutations, which were determined by whole-exome sequencing of tumor tissue. At surgery, 200 to 250 tumor regions, around 65 matched nontumor lung samples and 56 PBMC samples were TCR-sequenced for both alpha and beta chains. What the research found in general, with its limitations: Confirming at a functional level the hypothesis that regional TCRs recognize regional mutations was considered to require additional single-cell paired TCR alpha and beta sequencing. Ubiquitous expanded tumor TCRs showed up in blood more often at tumor resection than at routine follow-up.

CDR1 is given as SEHNR and CDR2 as FQNEAQ, both from the germline V gene (reference sequence). From V the trimming removes 4 bases and from J it removes 7 bases, while the gene matches leave 18 bases of the junction unaccounted for. The CDR3 runs 18 residues from the cysteine to the phenylalanine. Solely the CDR3 DNA is kept, with 54 bases framed from the first base. Ten or more counts support this clonotype. The specificity of this receptor is unknown. Per-base quality was not reported, and no clone a single base away is much larger than it. The time point label for this specimen denotes: sample taken at primary tumor resection. Whole RNA extracted from tumor and nontumor lung tissue, or from cryopreserved PBMC samples, was used for TCR sequencing without cell sorting. The donors were fewer than 90 patients from the lung TRACERx cohort who had early-stage, untreated non-small cell lung cancer. Only patients for whom sufficient RNA was available from at least two tumor regions were selected for TCR sequencing.

Preparation of the library involved 5' RACE. Sequencing was carried out with a NextSeq 500. The TCR library protocol attached a unique molecular identifier to each TCR cDNA molecule to allow correction of PCR and sequencing errors. Per the source publication's procedure: TCR identification, UMI-based error correction and CDR3 extraction were all carried out with Decombinator tools. TCRs above a frequency of 2 per 1,000, corresponding to the top 1% of the tumor frequency distribution, were defined as expanded. Renyi diversity was computed with the R vegan package after each repertoire had been subsampled 100 times to 5,000 TCRs. CDR3 similarity networks were constructed using string-kernel similarity of amino acid triplets, with links drawn between CDR3s whose pairwise similarity was above 0.82. TCRdb cleaned the public reads at Q25 with fastp, built clones with MiXCR and kept in-frame beta chains. Rows with one shared CDR3 protein collapse into an entry with the most common genes and DNA. TCRdb assigned the V and J calls; the authors' analysis was not used. The sample records 6,000 to 9,000 distinct CDR3 sequences, 5.4% of which are singletons. The leading ten clones occupy over 30% of the sample.

Material: PBMCs, obtained at surgery. This clonotype was obtained from a male donor with early-stage non-small cell lung cancer. The V gene is TRBV7-9 and the J gene is TRBJ2-1, with TRBD2 identical over 8 junction bases. The CDR3 corresponds to CASSYLGGAGDPRNEQFF. The nucleotide sequence reads TGTGCCAGCAGCTATCTTGGGGGAGCGGGAGACCCGAGAAATGAGCAGTTCTTC.